The present T cell receptor (beta chain) was sequenced within a study of neurological immune-mediated disorders. TCRdb itself ran the 5' RACE reads through MiXCR, one entry per CDR3 protein. Of 100,000 to 150,000 distinct CDR3 sequences listed, about 3.4% are singletons. This clonotype was picked up many times. Germline CDR1 SNHLY, CDR2 FYNNEI. The CDR3 contains 15 residues. V lost 6 bases to trimming and J lost 3 bases; unmatched junction nucleotides: 7. This receptor was obtained from a woman aged 30 to 39 with multiple sclerosis. The sequencing sample was made of PBMCs. The chain uses TRBV2 and TRBJ2-5; 10 bases fit TRBD2. CDR3 DNA: TGTGCCAGCAGGGGACTAGCGCAGTTGGAAGAGACCCAGTACTTC. Amino acid sequence: CASRGLAQLEETQYF.